The 24 T cell receptor beta chains given below trace back to one sample, sequenced in a study of T cell changes during pregnancy in multiple sclerosis (dated by TCRdb to about 2019). Library creation used the immunoSEQ multiplex PCR assay. Imported from immuneACCESS, the table was reduced by TCRdb to in-frame sequences with V and J called. These copies leave out some clones; in studies compared against another copy, an unresolved V gene accounts for under half, and the cause of the remainder is not known. The sample table holds about 55,000 clones, of which roughly 93% were seen once. The top ten constitute less than 4.5% of the sample. Sequenced material: CD8+ T cells from peripheral blood mononuclear cells, taken in the second trimester of pregnancy. These receptors were collected from a female donor with multiple sclerosis, enrolled in a pregnancy study.

The J gene is TRBJ1-3, the V gene TRBV7-8, with D perhaps matching TRBD1 (6 bases). Trimming took off 6 bases at V and 8 bases at J, with 20 bases between the two ends. Germline V gives CDR1 SGHVS, CDR2 FQNEAQ. The CDR3 consists of 15 residues. The CDR3 region has the DNA TGTGCCAGCAGGCCGACCCTCAGGACAGATGACACCATATATTTT. Translated: CASRPTLRTDDTIYF.

J is TRBJ2-1 and V is TRBV27; TRBD2 matches at 8 bases. J was trimmed by 8 bases and V by 4 bases; bases with no gene match: 7. Germline V gives CDR1 MNHEY, CDR2 SMNVEV (reference sequence). This CDR3 region has 14 residues. This CDR3 reads CASSSSGGRDEQFF. The DNA for the CDR3 is TGTGCCAGCAGTTCAAGCGGGGGTAGGGATGAGCAGTTCTTC.

The gene calls are TRBV4-1 and TRBJ2-7; the D gene is possibly TRBD2 (7 bases). The CDR3 covers 14 residues. V lost 4 bases, J lost 6 bases, and 16 bases lay in between. Germline-derived CDR1 and CDR2 are MGHRA and YSYEKL. In nucleotides, the CDR3 is TGCGCCAGCAGCCCCGGGACACTAGCGAGCGAGCAGTACTTC. It encodes CASSPGTLASEQYF.

This clone was counted only a few times. This chain uses TRBV7-9 with TRBJ1-5, with D unresolved. This CDR3 is 15 amino acids long. V lost 4 bases and J 2 bases, leaving 12 bases between the germline ends. The germline V gene encodes CDR1 SEHNR and CDR2 FQNEAQ (reference sequence). CDR3 nucleotide sequence: TGTGCCAGCAGCTCAGGCCCACGAGGCAATCAGCCCCAGCATTTT. Translated: CASSSGPRGNQPQHF.

The chain joins TRBV4-3 to TRBJ2-2, with D possibly TRBD1 on 6 matching bases. The V end was cut by 0 bases, the J end by 6 bases, with 17 bases between. Germline lookup yields CDR1 LGHNA and CDR2 YSLEER. This CDR3 is 17 amino acids long. The CDR3 region is CASSQDRGRGRSGELFF. Here the CDR3 DNA reads TGCGCCAGCAGCCAAGATCGGGGCAGGGGAAGGTCCGGGGAGCTGTTTTTT.

The rearrangement links TRBV2 to TRBJ2-7; possibly TRBD2 for D (6 bases). Germline CDR1 reads SNHLY; CDR2 reads FYNNEI. The V end was cut by 5 bases, the J end by 5 bases, with 19 bases between. The CDR3 consists of 15 residues. The DNA for the CDR3 is TGTGCCAGCAGTCGGTGGGGGGACCGCTTCAACGAGCAGTACTTC. Residues: CASSRWGDRFNEQYF. Using reference TRBV2 and TRBJ2-7 for the parts outside the CDR3, the full variable domain is EPEVTQTPSHQVTQMGQEVILRCVPISNHLYFYWYRQILGQKVEFLVSFYNNEISEKSEIFDDQFSVERPDGSNFTLKIRSTKLEDSAMYFCASSRWGDRFNEQYFGPGTRLTVT.

The genes are TRBV5-1 and TRBJ2-1, with 9 bases fitting TRBD1. The CDR3 consists of 16 residues. Germline V gene sequence: CDR1 SGHRS, CDR2 YFSETQ. The J segment lost 5 bases and the V segment lost 4 bases, leaving 10 bases of the junction unmatched. The CDR3 is CASSRSPGQGHNEQFF. Here the CDR3 DNA reads TGCGCCAGCAGCAGATCTCCGGGACAGGGCCACAATGAGCAGTTCTTC.

This chain's CDR3 is CASSVGEGLAGDEQYF. In DNA, the CDR3 is TGTGCCAGCAGCGTAGGAGAGGGACTAGCGGGAGACGAGCAGTACTTC. V gene TRBV9 combines with J gene TRBJ2-7, with 14 bases that match TRBD2. With 0 bases clipped from V and 5 bases from J, the junction kept 4 bases outside the gene matches. This CDR3 is built from 16 residues. CDR1 and CDR2 (germline): SGDLS, YYNGEE. Based on the CDR3 plus reference TRBV9 and TRBJ2-7, the full variable domain is DSGVTQTPKHLITATGQRVTLRCSPRSGDLSVYWYQQSLDQGLQFLIQYYNGEERAKGNILERFSAQQFPDLHSELNLSSLELGDSALYFCASSVGEGLAGDEQYFGPGTRLTVT.

The V and J genes are TRBV10-3 and TRBJ1-1; D is undetermined. This CDR3 contains 11 residues. Per the germline V gene, CDR1 is ENHRY and CDR2 is SYGVKD. V lost 6 bases and J lost 7, with 9 bases in between. DNA for the CDR3: TGTGCCATCAGGGTGGAGGATGAAGCTTTCTTT. Encoded protein: CAIRVEDEAFF.

The genes are TRBV7-9 and TRBJ2-1; 8 bases fit TRBD1. Germline V gene lookup returns CDR1 SEHNR and CDR2 FQNEAQ (reference sequence). CDR3 length equals 14 residues. With V trimmed by 6 bases and J by 3 bases, 4 bases remained unmatched. CDR3 sequence: CASSSDRVYNEQFF. CDR3 nucleotide sequence: TGTGCCAGCAGTTCGGACAGGGTCTACAATGAGCAGTTCTTC.

The chain recombines TRBV4-1 with TRBJ2-7, with D tentatively TRBD1 (6 bases). This CDR3 is built from 13 residues. Trimming took off 5 bases at V and 9 bases at J, with 17 bases between the two ends. CDR1 and CDR2 from the germline V gene are MGHRA and YSYEKL. CDR3 amino acids: CASSSGTPKGQYF. The CDR3 DNA follows: TGCGCCAGCAGCTCCGGGACACCGAAGGGGCAGTACTTC.

This rearrangement joins TRBV5-8 to TRBJ2-1; D perhaps matches TRBD2 (7 bases). The germline V and J ends were trimmed by 2 bases and 4 bases, with 13 bases remaining between them. The germline CDR1 and CDR2 sequences are SGHTS and YDEGEE. The CDR3 length is 15 residues. As DNA, the CDR3 is TGTGCCAGCAGCTTAGTGGCGGGGGCTTACAATGAGCAGTTCTTC. Residues: CASSLVAGAYNEQFF.

This clone was counted a few times. The rearrangement uses TRBV18 and TRBJ1-3; perhaps TRBD1 as D (6 bases). The V end lost 4 bases, the J end lost 0 bases, and 10 bases lay between the germline ends. This CDR3 is built from 15 residues. Germline loops: CDR1 KGHSH, CDR2 LQKENI. The CDR3 reads CASSHDRNSGNTIYF. For the CDR3, the DNA is TGTGCCAGCTCACACGACAGGAACTCTGGAAACACCATATATTTT. Using reference TRBV18 and TRBJ1-3 for the parts outside the CDR3, the full variable domain is NAGVMQNPRHLVRRRGQEARLRCSPMKGHSHVYWYRQLPEEGLKFMVYLQKENIIDESGMPKERFSAEFPKEGPSILRIQQVVRGDSAAYFCASSHDRNSGNTIYFGEGSWLTVV.

The chain is built from TRBV6-6 and TRBJ2-1; D call uncertain. This CDR3 has 11 residues. Germline assignment: CDR1 MNHNY and CDR2 SVGAGI (reference sequence). V was cut by 4 bases and J by 10 bases, with 8 bases left in between. CDR3 bases: TGTGCCAGCAGTTTCCCCAGAGAGCAGTTCTTC. Residues: CASSFPREQFF.

The chain recombines TRBV19 with TRBJ2-1, with D maybe TRBD1 (8 bases). V lost 3 bases, J lost 9 bases, and 21 bases lay in between. In germline, CDR1 is LNHDA, CDR2 SQIVND (reference sequence). The CDR3 is 16 amino acids. The CDR3 loop reads CASSIFFPTGEGEQFF. The CDR3 DNA is TGTGCCAGTAGTATTTTTTTTCCGACAGGGGAGGGTGAGCAGTTCTTC.

V gene TRBV6-4 combines with J gene TRBJ2-2; the match to TRBD2 covers 14 bases. The length of the CDR3 is 16 residues. CDR1 and CDR2 (germline): MRHNA, SNTAGT. The trim removed 2 bases at V and 4 bases at J, leaving 0 bases unmatched. DNA for the CDR3: TGTGCCAGCAGTGACGGGACTAGCGGGAGCACCGGGGAGCTGTTTTTT. It encodes CASSDGTSGSTGELFF.

CDR3 loop: CASSQDGSAGVNEQFF. In DNA, the CDR3 is TGTGCCAGCAGCCAAGATGGCAGCGCCGGGGTTAATGAGCAGTTCTTC. This chain connects TRBV4-2 to TRBJ2-1, with a tentative D call TRBD2 (5 bases). Germline CDR1 and CDR2: LGHNA and YNFKEQ. CDR3 length: 16 residues. Trimming took off 0 bases at V and 7 bases at J, with 16 bases between the two ends.

This chain uses TRBV27 with TRBJ2-7; possible D gene TRBD1, 5 bases. From germline, CDR1 is MNHEY and CDR2 SMNVEV (reference sequence). CDR3 size: 15 residues. Trimming left V 6 bases short and J 3 bases short, with 18 bases between. The CDR3: CASSYNAGHFYEQYF. In DNA, the CDR3 is TGTGCCAGCAGCTACAACGCTGGACACTTCTACGAGCAGTACTTC.

The V gene is TRBV19, the J gene TRBJ1-5; D may be TRBD1 (6 bases). The CDR3 has 13 residues. Deletions cut 3 bases from V and 4 bases from J, with 7 bases between. Germline V lookup: CDR1 LNHDA, CDR2 SQIVND (reference sequence). In DNA, the CDR3 is TGTGCCAGTAGTATGAGGGGGAATCAGCCCCAGCATTTT. Residues: CASSMRGNQPQHF.

The chain couples TRBV7-3 to TRBJ1-3; D gene unclear. From germline, CDR1 is SGHTA and CDR2 FQGTGA. This CDR3 is 15 amino acids long. V was pared by 2 bases and J by 4 bases, with 12 bases between. CDR3 in DNA: TGTGCCAGCAGCTTAGGCGGTGATGGAGGAAACACCATATATTTT. It is translated as CASSLGGDGGNTIYF. The full variable domain, its missing parts supplied by reference TRBV7-3 and TRBJ1-3, is GAGVSQTPSNKVTEKGKYVELRCDPISGHTALYWYRQSLGQGPEFLIYFQGTGAADDSGLPNDRFFAVRPEGSVSTLKIQRTERGDSAVYLCASSLGGDGGNTIYFGEGSWLTVV.

The chain carries TRBV9 and TRBJ1-2, with 8 bases aligning to TRBD1. V was clipped by 3 bases and J by 0 bases; unmatched bases: 10. The CDR3 consists of 17 residues. Germline CDR1 reads SGDLS; CDR2 reads YYNGEE. The CDR3 reads CASSAPGQGQTNYGYTF. CDR3 bases: TGTGCCAGCAGCGCCCCCGGACAGGGACAAACTAACTATGGCTACACCTTC. The whole variable domain, filled in from reference TRBV9 and TRBJ1-2, reads DSGVTQTPKHLITATGQRVTLRCSPRSGDLSVYWYQQSLDQGLQFLIQYYNGEERAKGNILERFSAQQFPDLHSELNLSSLELGDSALYFCASSAPGQGQTNYGYTFGSGTRLTVV.

The rearrangement joins TRBV6-1 to TRBJ2-7; possibly TRBD1 for D (6 bases). V was pared by 2 bases and J by 6 bases, with 14 bases between. CDR3 length equals 14 residues. CDR1 is MNHNS and CDR2 is SASEGT in the germline V gene. The chain's CDR3 is CASSEWDKVGEQYF. The DNA of the CDR3 is TGTGCCAGCAGTGAATGGGACAAGGTTGGCGAGCAGTACTTC.

About this clone: The same CDR3 also results from other DNA sequences found in this sample. This rearrangement joins TRBV19 to TRBJ1-1, with D unclear. V lost 3 bases and J 1 base, leaving 6 bases between the germline ends. CDR1 is LNHDA and CDR2 is SQIVND in the germline V gene (reference sequence). This CDR3 has 13 amino acids. The CDR3 region has the DNA TGTGCCAGTAGTATCTCAGGGAACACTGAAGCTTTCTTT. This encodes CASSISGNTEAFF.

J is TRBJ2-3 and V is TRBV27; D perhaps matches TRBD1 (5 bases). This CDR3 comprises 13 residues. The V and J ends lost 4 bases and 6 bases respectively, with 11 bases between them. CDR1 and CDR2 from the germline V gene are MNHEY and SMNVEV (reference sequence). The chain's CDR3 is CASSSDNWDTQYF. CDR3 coding DNA: TGTGCCAGCAGTTCGGACAACTGGGATACGCAGTATTTT.